The following is a T cell receptor (beta chain) sequence with its context. V was pared by 8 bases and J by 3 bases, with 11 bases between. From germline, CDR1 is SGHTA and CDR2 FQGTGA. The CDR3 is 14 residues long. Generated by immunoSEQ multiplex PCR, the TCRdb table keeps only in-frame clones and is missing some. The data show nearly 200,000 clones, over 80% seen once. The data are from a study of control samples from healthy donors and cancer patients. Specimen: blood. The TCR was taken from a man aged 25-45 years in good health. The rearrangement uses TRBV7-3 and TRBJ1-6, with unresolved D. Written as DNA, the CDR3 is TGTGCCAGCTCCCCCGGGATCTATAATTCACCCCTCCACTTT. Amino acids: CASSPGIYNSPLHF.